This T cell receptor (beta chain) is from a study of cytomegalovirus exposure and HLA in healthy donors. Study results and caveats: Most TCR beta V segments were productive about 90% or about 30% of the time in an earlier analysis. A later analysis found TCR association rates differed by HLA locus, highest for DRB1 and lowest for HLA-C. Fewer than 20,000 TCR beta sequences were associated with HLA alleles at 0.05 false discovery rate in a later analysis.

Per the germline V gene, CDR1 is SEHNR and CDR2 is FQNEAQ (reference sequence). CDR3 size: 13 residues. V lost 5 bases, J lost 1 base, and 9 bases lay in between. On this clone itself: Antigen: not known.

PCR involved 60 Vbeta and 13 Jbeta primers. Profiling relied on immunoSEQ multiplex PCR, and the TCRdb table lists in-frame clones only, not all of them. Found here are 150,000 to 200,000 clones, roughly 84% of them singletons; the top ten hold approximately 2.3%. This sequence originates from a man younger than 30 in good health and CMV-seropositive. The genes are TRBV7-9 and TRBJ2-7; D remains ambiguous. The source material was PBMCs. CDR3 loop: CASSATVSYEQYF. The CDR3 nucleotides are TGTGCCAGCAGCGCCACAGTTTCCTACGAGCAGTACTTC.